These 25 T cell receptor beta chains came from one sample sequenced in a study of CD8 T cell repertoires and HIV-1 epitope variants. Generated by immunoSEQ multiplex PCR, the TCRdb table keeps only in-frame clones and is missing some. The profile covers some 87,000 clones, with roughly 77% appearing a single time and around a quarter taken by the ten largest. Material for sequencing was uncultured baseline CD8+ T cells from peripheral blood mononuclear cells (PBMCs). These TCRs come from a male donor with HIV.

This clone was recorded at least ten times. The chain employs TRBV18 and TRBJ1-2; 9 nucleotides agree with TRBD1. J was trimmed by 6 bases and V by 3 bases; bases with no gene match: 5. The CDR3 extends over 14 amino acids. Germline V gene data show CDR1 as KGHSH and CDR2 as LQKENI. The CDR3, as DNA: TGTGCCAGCTCACCGAACGGGGACAGGGATGGCTACACCTTC. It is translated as CASSPNGDRDGYTF.

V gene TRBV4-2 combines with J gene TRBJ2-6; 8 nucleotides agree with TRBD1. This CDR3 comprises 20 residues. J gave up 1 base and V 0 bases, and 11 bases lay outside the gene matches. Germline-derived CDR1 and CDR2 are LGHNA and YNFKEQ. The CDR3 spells CASSQDDRRQGRSGANVLTF. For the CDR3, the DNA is TGTGCCAGCAGCCAAGATGATCGTAGACAGGGGAGATCTGGGGCCAACGTCCTGACTTTC.

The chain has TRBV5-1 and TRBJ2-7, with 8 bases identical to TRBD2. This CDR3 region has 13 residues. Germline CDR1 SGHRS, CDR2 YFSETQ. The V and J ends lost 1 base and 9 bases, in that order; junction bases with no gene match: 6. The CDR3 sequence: CASSLTSGPRQYF. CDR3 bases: TGCGCCAGCAGCTTGACTAGCGGTCCTAGGCAGTACTTC.

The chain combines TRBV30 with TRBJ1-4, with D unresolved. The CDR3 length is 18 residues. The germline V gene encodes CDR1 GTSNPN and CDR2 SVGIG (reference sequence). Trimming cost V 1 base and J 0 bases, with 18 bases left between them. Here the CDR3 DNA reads TGTGCCTGGAGTGGCAAGGCCCTCGAGAGGGCAACTAATGAAAAACTGTTTTTT. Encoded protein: CAWSGKALERATNEKLFF.

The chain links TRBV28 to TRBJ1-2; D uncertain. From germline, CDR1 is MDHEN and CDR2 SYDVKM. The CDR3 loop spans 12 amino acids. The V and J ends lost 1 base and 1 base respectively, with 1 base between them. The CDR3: CASSLYNYGYTF. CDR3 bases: TGTGCCAGCAGTTTATATAACTATGGCTACACCTTC.

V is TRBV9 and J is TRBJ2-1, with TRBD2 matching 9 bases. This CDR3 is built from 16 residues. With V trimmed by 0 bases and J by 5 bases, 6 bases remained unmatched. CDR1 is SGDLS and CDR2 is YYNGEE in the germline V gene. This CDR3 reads CASSVAAGGLNNEQFF. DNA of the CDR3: TGTGCCAGCAGCGTAGCAGCGGGGGGCCTAAACAATGAGCAGTTCTTC.

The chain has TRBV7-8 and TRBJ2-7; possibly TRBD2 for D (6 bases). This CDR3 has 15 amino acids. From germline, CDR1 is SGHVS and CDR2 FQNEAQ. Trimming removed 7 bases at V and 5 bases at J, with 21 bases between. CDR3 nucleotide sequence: TGTGCCAGCACCCTAGCGCCGGGAGCATTCGACGAGCAGTACTTC. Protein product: CASTLAPGAFDEQYF. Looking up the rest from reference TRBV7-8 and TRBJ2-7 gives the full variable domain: GAGVSQSPRYKVAKRGQDVALRCDPISGHVSLFWYQQALGQGPEFLTYFQNEAQLDKSGLPSDRFFAERPEGSVSTLKIQRTQQEDSAVYLCASTLAPGAFDEQYFGPGTRLTVT.

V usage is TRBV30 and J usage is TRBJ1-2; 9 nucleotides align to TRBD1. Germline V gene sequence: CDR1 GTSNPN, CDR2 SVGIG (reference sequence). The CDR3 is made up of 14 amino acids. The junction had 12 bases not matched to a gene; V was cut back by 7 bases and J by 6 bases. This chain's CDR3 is CASPHRQGVDGYTF. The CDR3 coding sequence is TGTGCCTCACCACATAGACAGGGGGTTGATGGCTACACCTTC.

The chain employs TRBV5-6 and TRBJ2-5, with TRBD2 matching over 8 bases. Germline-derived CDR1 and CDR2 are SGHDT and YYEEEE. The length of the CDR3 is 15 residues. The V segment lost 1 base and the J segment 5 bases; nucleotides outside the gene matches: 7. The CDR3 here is CASSLPRGGEETQYF. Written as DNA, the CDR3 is TGTGCCAGCAGCTTGCCTCGGGGGGGCGAGGAGACCCAGTACTTC.

The CDR3 sequence is CASSYRQREGTDTQYF. In DNA, the CDR3 is TGTGCCAGCAGTTACAGGCAACGGGAGGGCACAGATACGCAGTATTTT. The chain carries TRBV6-5 and TRBJ2-3; the match to TRBD2 covers 7 bases. The V segment lost 2 bases and the J segment 1 base; nucleotides outside the gene matches: 6. Germline V CDR1 and CDR2: MNHEY, SVGAGI. The CDR3 covers 16 residues.

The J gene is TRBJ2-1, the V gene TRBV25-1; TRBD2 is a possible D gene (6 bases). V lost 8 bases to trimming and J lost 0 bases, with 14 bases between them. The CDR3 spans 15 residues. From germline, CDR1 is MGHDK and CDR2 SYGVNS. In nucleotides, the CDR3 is TGTGCCAGCCTAGGGACTTCCTACTCCTACAATGAGCAGTTCTTC. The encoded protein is CASLGTSYSYNEQFF.

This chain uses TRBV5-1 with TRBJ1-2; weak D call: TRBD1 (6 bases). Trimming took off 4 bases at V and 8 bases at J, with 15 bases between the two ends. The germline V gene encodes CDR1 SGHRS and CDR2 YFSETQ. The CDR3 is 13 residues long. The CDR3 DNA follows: TGCGCCAGCAGCCCTCGGGGGGGCGAGGGCTACACCTTC. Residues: CASSPRGGEGYTF.

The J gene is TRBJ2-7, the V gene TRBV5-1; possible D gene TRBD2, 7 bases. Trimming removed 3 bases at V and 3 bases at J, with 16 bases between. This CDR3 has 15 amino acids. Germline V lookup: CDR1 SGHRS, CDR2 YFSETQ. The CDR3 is CASSSEQGGGYEQYF. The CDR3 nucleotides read TGCGCCAGCAGCTCCGAACAGGGCGGGGGCTACGAGCAGTACTTC.

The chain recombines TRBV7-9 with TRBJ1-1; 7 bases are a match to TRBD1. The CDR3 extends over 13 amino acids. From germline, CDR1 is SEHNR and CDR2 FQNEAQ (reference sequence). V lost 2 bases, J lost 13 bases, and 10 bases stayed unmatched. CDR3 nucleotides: TGTGCCAGCAGCTTACGAGGGGGCGCCGAGGGTTTCTTT. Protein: CASSLRGGAEGFF. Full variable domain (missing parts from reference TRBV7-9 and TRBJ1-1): DTGVSQNPRHKITKRGQNVTFRCDPISEHNRLYWYRQTLGQGPEFLTYFQNEAQLEKSRLLSDRFSAERPKGSFSTLEIQRTEQGDSAMYLCASSLRGGAEGFFGQGTRLTVV.

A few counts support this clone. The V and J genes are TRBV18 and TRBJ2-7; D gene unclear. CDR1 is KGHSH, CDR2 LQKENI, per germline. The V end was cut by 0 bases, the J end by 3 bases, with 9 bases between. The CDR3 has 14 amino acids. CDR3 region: CASSPPVTNYEQYF. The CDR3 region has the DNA TGTGCCAGCTCACCACCTGTCACGAACTACGAGCAGTACTTC.

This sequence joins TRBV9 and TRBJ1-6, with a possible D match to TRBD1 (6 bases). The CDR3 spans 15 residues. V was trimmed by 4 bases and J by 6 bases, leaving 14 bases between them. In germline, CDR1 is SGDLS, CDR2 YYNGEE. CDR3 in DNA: TGTGCCAGCAGCCGCGGGGGGGCTTTTAATTCACCCCTCCACTTT. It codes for CASSRGGAFNSPLHF.

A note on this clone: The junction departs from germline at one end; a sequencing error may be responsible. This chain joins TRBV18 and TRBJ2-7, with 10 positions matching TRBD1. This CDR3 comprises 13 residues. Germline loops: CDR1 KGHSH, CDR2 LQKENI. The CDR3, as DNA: TGTGCCAGCTCACCACCGACAGGGGGCCGGGTGGACTTC. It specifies CASSPPTGGRVDF. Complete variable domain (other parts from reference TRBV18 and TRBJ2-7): NAGVMQNPRHLVRRRGQEARLRCSPMKGHSHVYWYRQLPEEGLKFMVYLQKENIIDESGMPKERFSAEFPKEGPSILRIQQVVRGDSAAYFCASSPPTGGRVDFGPGTRLTVT.

The CDR3 DNA reads TGTGCCAGTTCTACAGGGGACTACGAGCAGTACTTC. Translation: CASSTGDYEQYF. The J gene is TRBJ2-7, the V gene TRBV28; 7 bases align to TRBD1. Germline V gives CDR1 MDHEN, CDR2 SYDVKM. The CDR3 is made up of 12 amino acids. The ends lost 9 bases at V and 3 bases at J; junction bases unmatched: 5.

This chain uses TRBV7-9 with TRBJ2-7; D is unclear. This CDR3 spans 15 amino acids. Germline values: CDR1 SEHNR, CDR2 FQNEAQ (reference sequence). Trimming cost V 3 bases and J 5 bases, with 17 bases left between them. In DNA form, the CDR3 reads TGTGCCAGCAGCTTTGGTGAGATGAATGCCCACGAGCAGTACTTC. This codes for CASSFGEMNAHEQYF. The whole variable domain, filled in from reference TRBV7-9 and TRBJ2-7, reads DTGVSQNPRHKITKRGQNVTFRCDPISEHNRLYWYRQTLGQGPEFLTYFQNEAQLEKSRLLSDRFSAERPKGSFSTLEIQRTEQGDSAMYLCASSFGEMNAHEQYFGPGTRLTVT.

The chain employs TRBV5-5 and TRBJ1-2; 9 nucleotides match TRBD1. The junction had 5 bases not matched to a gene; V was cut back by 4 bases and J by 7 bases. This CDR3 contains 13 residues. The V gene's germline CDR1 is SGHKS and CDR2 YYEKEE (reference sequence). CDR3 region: CASSPGTGRGYTF. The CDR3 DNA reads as TGTGCCAGCAGCCCGGGGACAGGGCGTGGCTACACCTTC.

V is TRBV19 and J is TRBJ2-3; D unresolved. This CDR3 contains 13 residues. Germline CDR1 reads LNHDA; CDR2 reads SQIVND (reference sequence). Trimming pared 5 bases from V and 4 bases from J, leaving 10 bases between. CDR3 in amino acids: CASSPTRADTQYF. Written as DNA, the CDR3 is TGTGCCAGTAGTCCTACTCGGGCAGATACGCAGTATTTT.

The CDR3 is CASSQNRFGASEQFF. The CDR3 nucleotides read TGTGCCAGCAGCCAAAATAGATTTGGGGCGTCTGAGCAGTTCTTC. This rearrangement joins TRBV14 to TRBJ2-1; TRBD1 might be the D (5 bases). Trimming removed 2 bases from V and 9 bases from J, with 17 bases in between. The CDR3 runs to 15 residues. Germline values: CDR1 SGHDN, CDR2 FVKESK.

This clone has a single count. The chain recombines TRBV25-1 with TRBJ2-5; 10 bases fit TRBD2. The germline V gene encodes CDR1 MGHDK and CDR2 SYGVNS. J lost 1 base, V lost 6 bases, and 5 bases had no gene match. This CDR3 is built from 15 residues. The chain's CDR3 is CASRELAGTQETQYF. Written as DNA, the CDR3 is TGTGCCAGCAGAGAACTAGCGGGAACCCAAGAGACCCAGTACTTC.

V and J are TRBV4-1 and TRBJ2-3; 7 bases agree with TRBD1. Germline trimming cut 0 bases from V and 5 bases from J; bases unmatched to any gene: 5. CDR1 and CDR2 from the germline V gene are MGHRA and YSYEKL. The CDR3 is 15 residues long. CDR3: CASSQEDRRRDTQYF. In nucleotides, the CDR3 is TGCGCCAGCAGCCAAGAGGACAGGCGCAGAGATACGCAGTATTTT.

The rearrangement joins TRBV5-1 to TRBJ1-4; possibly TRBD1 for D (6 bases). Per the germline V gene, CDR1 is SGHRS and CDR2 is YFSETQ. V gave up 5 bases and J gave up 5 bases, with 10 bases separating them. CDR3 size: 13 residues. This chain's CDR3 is CASRFQGNEKLFF. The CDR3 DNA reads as TGCGCCAGCAGGTTCCAGGGGAATGAAAAACTGTTTTTT.